A single sample gave rise to the 16 T cell receptor beta chains below, sequenced in a study of regulatory T cells in long-lasting Graves disease. Building the TCR beta libraries relied on iRepertoire HTBI primers, and CDR3 regions underwent Arm-PCR. TCRdb re-called the multiplex PCR reads through MiXCR, storing one row per CDR3 protein. The sample lists approximately 470,000 distinct CDR3 sequences; roughly 16% were seen once. The time point denotes: newly diagnosed GD, antithyroid drugs for less than 3 months. Generation of the TCR library employed RNA extracted from PBMCs. These data were also filed under a second study, of T cells in Graves' hyperthyroidism and ophthalmopathy.

The material was peripheral blood mononuclear cells (PBMCs), obtained at new diagnosis, from a patient treated with antithyroid drugs. The receptors shown here come from a middle-aged man with Graves disease.

In this sample, this clonotype turned up a few times. The rearrangement links TRBV30 to TRBJ2-7, with 10 bases identical to TRBD2. The V and J ends lost 3 bases and 5 bases, in that order; junction bases with no gene match: 1. Looked up from germline, CDR1 is GTSNPN and CDR2 is SVGIG (reference sequence). The length of the CDR3 is 12 residues. The CDR3, as DNA: TGTGCCTGGAGAGGACTAGCGGACGAGCAGTACTTC. This translates into CAWRGLADEQYF.

The rearrangement uses TRBV7-2 and TRBJ2-5; 12 nucleotides match TRBD2. Losses at the gene ends were 5 bases for V and 5 bases for J; bases not matched to a gene: 12. Germline loops: CDR1 SGHTA, CDR2 FQGNSA. This CDR3 is built from 17 residues. The DNA of the CDR3 is TGTGCCAGCAGCCCCGGGCTAGCGGGAGGGCCCGAGGAGACCCAGTACTTC. This encodes CASSPGLAGGPEETQYF.

This clonotype was counted at least ten times. The chain recombines TRBV20-1 with TRBJ2-3, with D perhaps given as TRBD1 or TRBD2 (5 bases each). V was pared by 0 bases and J by 6 bases, with 7 bases between. Germline-derived CDR1 and CDR2 are DFQATT and SNEGSKA (reference sequence). The CDR3 length is 12 residues. CDR3 nucleotides: TGCAGTGCTAGAGATTGGGGGGATACGCAGTATTTT. Its translation: CSARDWGDTQYF.

This chain links TRBV5-1 with TRBJ1-4; D is unclear. The CDR3 runs to 15 residues. CDR1 and CDR2 from the germline V gene are SGHRS and YFSETQ. Between the trimmed V and J ends, which lost 4 bases and 1 base, there was a span of 11 bases. The CDR3 is CASSLSGRTNEKLFF. The CDR3 nucleotides read TGCGCCAGCAGCCTTTCGGGCAGAACTAATGAAAAACTGTTTTTT.

J is TRBJ2-2 and V is TRBV9, with 9 bases that match TRBD2. There are 14 residues in the CDR3. Germline trimming cut 4 bases from V and 4 bases from J; bases unmatched to any gene: 2. Germline V gene lookup returns CDR1 SGDLS and CDR2 YYNGEE. The CDR3 here is CASSQAGGTGELFF. CDR3 sequence (DNA): TGTGCCAGCAGCCAAGCGGGAGGCACCGGGGAGCTGTTTTTT.

This clonotype was seen only a few times. CDR3 sequence reads: CASQRDTDTQYF. For the CDR3, the DNA is TGTGCCAGCCAGCGGGACACAGATACGCAGTATTTT. The chain employs TRBV7-2 and TRBJ2-3; 7 bases line up with TRBD2. Germline V CDR1 and CDR2: SGHTA, FQGNSA. The J segment lost 2 bases and the V segment lost 8 bases, leaving 1 base of the junction unmatched. The CDR3 extends over 12 amino acids. Together with reference TRBV7-2 and TRBJ2-3, the CDR3 gives the full variable domain: GAGVSQSPSNKVTEKGKDVELRCDPISGHTALYWYRQSLGQGLEFLIYFQGNSAPDKSGLPSDRFSAERTGGSVSTLTIQRTQQEDSAVYLCASQRDTDTQYFGPGTRLTVL.

The chain combines TRBV6-9 with TRBJ1-6; a possible D gene is TRBD1 (6 bases). This CDR3 has 15 residues. V gave up 4 bases and J gave up 9 bases, with 16 bases separating them. Per germline, CDR1 MNHGY and CDR2 SVAAGI. CDR3 DNA sequence: TGTGCCAGCAGTTTGGACAGATCTTGGGCTTCACCCCTCCACTTT. It translates to CASSLDRSWASPLHF.

This clonotype was seen only a few times. This chain uses TRBV19 with TRBJ2-2; maybe TRBD2 (6 bases). CDR3 length equals 15 residues. From germline, CDR1 is LNHDA and CDR2 SQIVND (reference sequence). V was clipped by 5 bases and J by 7 bases, with 17 bases between them. The CDR3 coding sequence is TGTGCCAGTAGTCGCGTGGAGGGAAATGGCGGGGAGCTGTTTTTT. Encoded protein: CASSRVEGNGGELFF.

As concerns this clonotype: Its ends do not fully match the called genes, so a read error is possible. This chain uses TRBV13 with TRBJ2-2; 7 positions agree with TRBD2. The germline V gene has CDR1 PRHDT and CDR2 FYEKMQ (reference sequence). The CDR3 totals 14 residues. The CDR3 coding sequence is TGTGCCAGCAGCCAAGCGGGGAACACCGGGGAGCCGTTTTTT. Translation gives CASSQAGNTGEPFF.

This clonotype was observed many times. CDR3 amino acids: CASSYSRDVNEQFF. CDR3 nucleotide sequence: TGTGCCAGCAGTTACTCCAGGGACGTCAATGAGCAGTTCTTC. This rearrangement joins TRBV6-9 to TRBJ2-1; possibly TRBD1 or TRBD2 for D (5 bases each). The CDR3 has 14 amino acids. The V gene's germline CDR1 is MNHGY and CDR2 SVAAGI. The V end lost 3 bases, the J end lost 6 bases, and 12 bases lay between the germline ends.

This clonotype was seen repeatedly, ten times or more. The rearrangement joins TRBV5-1 to TRBJ2-2; D unclear. Germline lookup yields CDR1 SGHRS and CDR2 YFSETQ. V was cut by 3 bases and J by 3 bases, with 6 bases left in between. The CDR3 is made up of 13 amino acids. Written as DNA, the CDR3 is TGCGCCAGCAGCTCTGAGTACACCGGGGAGCTGTTTTTT. This encodes CASSSEYTGELFF.

This clonotype has at least ten counts. V is TRBV30 and J is TRBJ2-5, with 10 positions matching TRBD2. In germline, CDR1 is GTSNPN, CDR2 SVGIG (reference sequence). Germline trimming cut 4 bases from V and 4 bases from J; bases unmatched to any gene: 6. The CDR3 is 14 residues long. CDR3 in amino acids: CAWTSGSPRETQYF. Here the CDR3 DNA reads TGTGCCTGGACTAGCGGGAGTCCGAGAGAGACCCAGTACTTC.

This clonotype showed up many times. The rearrangement links TRBV3-1 to TRBJ2-3, with 10 bases lining up with TRBD2. The CDR3 loop spans 17 amino acids. V dropped 3 bases and J dropped 7; count of bases not matched to a gene: 13. The germline V gene has CDR1 LGHDT and CDR2 YNNKEL (reference sequence). The CDR3 region has the DNA TGTGCCAGCAGCCAGGGGCCAGGAGCGGGAGGGCCCAATACGCAGTATTTT. As protein: CASSQGPGAGGPNTQYF.

This clonotype was picked up a small number of times. This chain joins TRBV3-1 and TRBJ2-7; 16 bases match TRBD2. V trimming: 4 bases; J trimming: 5 bases; junction bases outside the gene matches: 8. Germline loops: CDR1 LGHDT, CDR2 YNNKEL (reference sequence). The CDR3 covers 17 residues. The CDR3 here is CASSRTGTSGRANEQYF. The CDR3 DNA reads as TGTGCCAGCAGCCGAACTGGGACTAGCGGGAGGGCCAACGAGCAGTACTTC.

On this clonotype itself: Given a much more abundant clone one base away, this may be a read error. The chain links TRBV12-3 or TRBV12-4 to TRBJ2-6, with D uncertain. This CDR3 is built from 14 residues. CDR3 region: CASSENSRANVLTF. Here the CDR3 DNA reads TGTGCCAGCAGCGAAAACTCTAGGGCCAACGTCCTGACTTTC.

This clonotype was picked up many times. The chain recombines TRBV7-2 with TRBJ1-5; TRBD1 might be the D (6 bases). Germline V gene lookup returns CDR1 SGHTA and CDR2 FQGNSA. The CDR3 is 16 amino acids. The ends were cut back, 3 bases at V and 2 bases at J, with 14 bases in the middle. CDR3 nucleotide sequence: TGTGCCAGCAGCTTCTCACAGGGTAACGGCAATCAGCCCCAGCATTTT. It codes for CASSFSQGNGNQPQHF.